In this sample, the clone carrying this TCR beta chain turned up a few times. What it recognizes is unknown. This sample was taken from a study of T-cell reconstitution after alpha-beta-depleted transplantation in children. Regarding the study as a whole: Surviving thymic progenitors and recipient T cells were the source of high TCRbeta diversity at day 60 in some patients. By about two months after transplant, alpha-beta T cells reportedly arose from several hundred graft clones that had expanded. T-cell counts and diversity at one year following transplant were attributed mainly to newly produced T cells.

This CDR3 comprises 14 residues. V was clipped by 0 bases and J by 6 bases, with 12 bases between them. The germline V gene has CDR1 SGHRS and CDR2 YFSETQ. TCRbeta library preparation incorporated unique molecular identifiers. MiXCR, applied by TCRdb to the PCR reads, yields one record per CDR3 protein. The sample records 500,000 to 600,000 distinct CDR3 sequences, 25% to 30% being singletons. Sequences were derived from PBMCs, sampled before TCRalphabeta/CD19-depleted stem cell transplant. V is TRBV5-1 and J is TRBJ1-2; the D gene is possibly TRBD1 (5 bases). This clonotype was sampled from a boy younger than two with Wiskott-Aldrich syndrome, due to receive a stem cell transplant. The CDR3 DNA sequence: TGCGCCAGCAGCTTGGTGGGGACCGGGAATGGCTACACCTTC. This codes for CASSLVGTGNGYTF.